This TCR beta chain originates from a study of early T cells in non-severe SARS-CoV-2 infection. Study-level information: The study sequenced bulk RNA from unsorted whole blood, with chains unpaired.

Attachment of unique molecular identifiers was made to individual cDNA molecules. Using its own MiXCR run on the 5' RACE reads, TCRdb lists one record per CDR3 protein. The table includes about 39,000 distinct CDR3 sequences, less than 6% detected once. This clonotype was detected many times. Its cognate antigen is unknown. Study-wide points: Missing private and CD4 specificities, VDJdb matching favored anti-spike CD8 responses.

The germline V gene has CDR1 ENHRY and CDR2 SYGVKD. The CDR3 is 13 residues long. V was pared by 6 bases and J by 9 bases, with 15 bases between. This chain uses TRBV10-3 with TRBJ2-1; TRBD1 might be the D (6 bases). This sample comprised whole blood, obtained at baseline. The source of this sequence is an adult who was a healthcare worker with PCR-confirmed SARS-CoV-2 infection or an uninfected control (not recorded which). The CDR3 region is CAIRPTLGGEQFF. The CDR3 nucleotides read TGTGCCATCAGACCCACTTTAGGGGGTGAGCAGTTCTTC.